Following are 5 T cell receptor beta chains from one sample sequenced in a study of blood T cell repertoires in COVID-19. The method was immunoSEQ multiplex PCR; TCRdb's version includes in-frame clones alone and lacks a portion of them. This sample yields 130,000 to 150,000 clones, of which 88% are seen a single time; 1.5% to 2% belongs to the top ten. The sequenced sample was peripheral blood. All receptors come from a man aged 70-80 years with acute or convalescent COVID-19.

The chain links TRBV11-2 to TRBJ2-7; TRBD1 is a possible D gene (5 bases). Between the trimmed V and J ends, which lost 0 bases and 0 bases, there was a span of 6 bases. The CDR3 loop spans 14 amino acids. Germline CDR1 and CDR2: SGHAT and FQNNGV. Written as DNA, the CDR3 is TGTGCCAGCAGCTTAGAACAGGTCTCCTACGAGCAGTACTTC. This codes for CASSLEQVSYEQYF.

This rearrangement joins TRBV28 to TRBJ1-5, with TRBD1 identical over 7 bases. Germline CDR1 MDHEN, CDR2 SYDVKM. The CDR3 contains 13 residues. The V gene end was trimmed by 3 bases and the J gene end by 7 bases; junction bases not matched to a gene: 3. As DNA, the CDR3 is TGTGCCAGCAGTTTGAGGGACAGCCAGCCCCAGCATTTT. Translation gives CASSLRDSQPQHF.

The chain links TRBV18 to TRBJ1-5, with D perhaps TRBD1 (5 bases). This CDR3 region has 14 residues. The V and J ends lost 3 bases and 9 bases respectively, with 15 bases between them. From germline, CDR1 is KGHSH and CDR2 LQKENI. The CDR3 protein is CASSPDSLSRPQHF. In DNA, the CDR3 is TGTGCCAGCTCACCCGACAGCCTAAGCCGGCCCCAGCATTTT.

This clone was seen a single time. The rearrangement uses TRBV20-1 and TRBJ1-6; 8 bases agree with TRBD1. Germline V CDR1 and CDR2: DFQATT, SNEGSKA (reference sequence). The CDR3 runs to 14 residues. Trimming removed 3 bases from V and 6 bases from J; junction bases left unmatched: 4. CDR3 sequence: CSASSRGPNSPLHF. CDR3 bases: TGCAGTGCTAGTAGCAGGGGGCCTAATTCACCCCTCCACTTT.

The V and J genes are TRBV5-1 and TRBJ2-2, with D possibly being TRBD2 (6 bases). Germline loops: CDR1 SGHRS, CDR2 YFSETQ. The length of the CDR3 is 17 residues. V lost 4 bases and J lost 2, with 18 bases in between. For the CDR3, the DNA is TGCGCCAGCAGCGCCGCGTGGGGGACTTCAAACACCGGGGAGCTGTTTTTT. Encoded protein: CASSAAWGTSNTGELFF.